The clone carrying this T cell receptor beta chain was detected only once. Its antigen is not known. The germline gives CDR1 SGHRS, CDR2 YFSETQ. V shed 4 bases and J shed 1 base, with 16 bases lying between them. This CDR3 is built from 16 residues. The entry originates in a study of T cell responses to AZD1222 COVID-19 vaccine. This table comes from immunoSEQ multiplex PCR, and its TCRdb copy is limited to in-frame clones, with some not included. Among approximately 190,000 clones listed, about nine tenths were seen once. Study-wide points: Clonal diversity was possibly underestimated; the donors were predominantly white British and more often female.

This TCR came from an adult in good health. This material consisted of peripheral blood, taken on day 0 of AZD1222 vaccination. The chain employs TRBV5-1 and TRBJ2-3, with D perhaps matching TRBD1 (6 bases). As DNA, the CDR3 is TGCGCCAGCAGCCCAGTACAGGGTAGTGGCACAGATACGCAGTATTTT. The encoded protein is CASSPVQGSGTDTQYF.